This TCR beta chain appears in the sequencing data of a study of Graves' ophthalmopathy and Graves' hyperthyroidism. Amplification of the TCR beta CDR3 regions used RNA transcripts (as template). Scientists carried out first-round RT-PCR using HTBI primers and then a second-round multiplex PCR. TCRdb passed the multiplex PCR reads through MiXCR, listing each CDR3 protein once. The table includes about 220,000 distinct CDR3 sequences, roughly 21% detected once. Germline-derived CDR1 and CDR2 are LNHDA and SQIVND (reference sequence). V was trimmed by 2 bases and J by 3 bases, leaving 14 bases between them. The CDR3 totals 15 residues. Study-level findings and limits: The majority of expanded thyroid clonotypes above 0.001 frequency also occurred in blood.

This clonotype was counted many times. What it binds is not known. Researchers turned away patients with other autoimmune diseases, uncontrolled infections, pregnancy or lactation. Symptoms, serum thyroxine and TRAb, thyroid ultrasound, and orbital computed tomography formed the diagnostic basis. The chain recombines TRBV19 with TRBJ2-7; perhaps D is TRBD1 or TRBD2 (6 bases each). The TCR originated in a woman in her 50s with Graves' ophthalmopathy. Input material: peripheral blood. CDR3 residues: CASSIRLGGNYEQYF. CDR3 sequence (DNA): TGTGCCAGTAGTATAAGATTAGGGGGGAACTACGAGCAGTACTTC.